The T cell receptor beta chain under discussion was sequenced for a study of human T cells and chemical hapten exposure. Study-wide background: Largely, small differences in pooled library volume made per-sample TCR yields vary.

This clonotype was counted at least ten times. MiXCR, applied by TCRdb to the RACE reads, yields one record per CDR3 protein. Among fewer than 500,000 distinct CDR3 sequences listed, more than 4.5% were seen once. Noted time point: patch test 1, 2 weeks after DPC sensitization. As for treatment: therapeutic diphenylcyclopropenone sensitization with weekly scalp DPC. Per germline, CDR1 SGDLS and CDR2 YYNGEE. V was shortened by 4 bases and J by 9 bases, with 14 bases between the two germline ends. The CDR3 has 14 residues. Here the sequenced sample was whole blood, taken in connection with sensitization to the hapten diphenylcyclopropenone (DPC). This TCR was sampled from a woman in her fifties or sixties with alopecia areata. Some clones in this sample may be carry-over from other donors' samples. The chain recombines TRBV9 with TRBJ1-6; D remains ambiguous. The CDR3 reads CASSSRTDFSPLHF. The DNA of the CDR3 is TGTGCCAGCAGCTCGCGGACGGACTTTTCACCCCTCCACTTT.